Listed below are T cell receptor beta chains from one sample, sequenced in a study of T cell responses to AZD1222 COVID-19 vaccine. Data came from immunoSEQ multiplex PCR; TCRdb stores just in-frame clones and leaves some out. The sample consists of approximately 150,000 clones, approximately 86% of them appearing once. Source: peripheral blood, taken on day 0 of AZD1222 vaccination. These receptor sequences come from an adult in good health. CDR3s include the opening cysteine and the closing phenylalanine or tryptophan. The D gene is left open where the match is weak. Clone size is not always given. Where it is, it says once, few, many or a class for expanded clones.

J: TRBJ1-2; V: TRBV6-1; D: NA; size: NA; CDR3: CASSDDWTNYGYTF; DNA: TGTGCCAGCAGTGATGATTGGACTAACTATGGCTACACCTTC
J: TRBJ2-2; V: TRBV5-1; D: TRBD1; size: once; CDR3: CASSPGQGLNTGELFF; DNA: TGCGCCAGCAGCCCGGGACAGGGGCTGAACACCGGGGAGCTGTTTTTT
J: TRBJ2-5; V: TRBV12-3/TRBV12-4; D: NA; size: NA; CDR3: CASSLSGTQYF; DNA: TGTGCCAGCAGTTTATCGGGGACCCAGTACTTC
J: TRBJ1-3; V: TRBV4-1; D: NA; size: NA; CDR3: CASSQAGHLSGNTIYF; DNA: TGCGCCAGCAGCCAAGCGGGACACCTCTCTGGAAACACCATATATTTT
J: TRBJ1-1; V: TRBV10-3; D: NA; size: once; CDR3: CAISERQVNTEAFF; DNA: TGTGCCATCAGTGAAAGACAGGTGAACACTGAAGCTTTCTTT
J: TRBJ2-7; V: TRBV28; D: NA; size: NA; CDR3: CASSLYESYEQYF; DNA: TGTGCCAGCAGTTTATACGAGTCCTACGAGCAGTACTTC
J: TRBJ2-7; V: TRBV23-1; D: NA; size: NA; CDR3: CDYFRDFPSYEQYF; DNA: TGTGATTACTTCCGGGATTTCCCCTCCTACGAGCAGTACTTC
J: TRBJ1-1; V: TRBV27; D: TRBD1; size: NA; CDR3: CASSRRQGAEAFF; DNA: TGTGCCAGCAGCAGACGACAGGGCGCGGAAGCTTTCTTT
J: TRBJ1-1; V: TRBV3-1/TRBV3-2; D: NA; size: NA; CDR3: CASSQEWRNTEAFF; DNA: TGTGCCAGCAGCCAAGAGTGGAGGAACACTGAAGCTTTCTTT
J: TRBJ2-1; V: TRBV5-5; D: NA; size: NA; CDR3: CASIRGTASYNEQFF; DNA: TGTGCCAGCATACGCGGAACAGCCTCCTACAATGAGCAGTTCTTC
J: TRBJ1-4; V: TRBV6-6; D: NA; size: NA; CDR3: CASNPQGQGNEKLFF; DNA: TGTGCCAGCAACCCGCAGGGTCAGGGAAATGAAAAACTGTTTTTT
J: TRBJ2-7; V: TRBV19; D: TRBD2; size: NA; CDR3: CASSMGSGSYYEQYF; DNA: TGTGCCAGTAGTATGGGTAGCGGGAGTTATTACGAGCAGTACTTC
J: TRBJ1-3; V: TRBV5-1; D: NA; size: NA; CDR3: CASSLANGPIYF; DNA: TGCGCCAGCAGCTTGGCCAATGGCCCCATATATTTT
J: TRBJ2-3; V: TRBV27; D: TRBD2; size: NA; CDR3: CASSAPGLAGLSTDTQYF; DNA: TGTGCCAGCAGTGCCCCGGGACTAGCGGGCCTTAGCACAGATACGCAGTATTTT
J: TRBJ1-5; V: TRBV5-1; D: NA; size: once; CDR3: CASSLEAGNGQPQHF; DNA: TGCGCCAGCAGCTTGGAGGCAGGGAATGGTCAGCCCCAGCATTTT
J: TRBJ2-5; V: TRBV11-2; D: NA; size: NA; CDR3: CASSLKGWGQETQYF; DNA: TGTGCCAGCAGCTTAAAAGGCTGGGGGCAAGAGACCCAGTACTTC
J: TRBJ1-4; V: TRBV7-9; D: NA; size: NA; CDR3: CASSLVGRRGPPNEKLFF; DNA: TGTGCCAGCAGCTTAGTAGGGCGTCGGGGCCCTCCTAATGAAAAACTGTTTTTT
J: TRBJ1-1; V: TRBV19; D: NA; size: NA; CDR3: CASSMEGAGFTEAFF; DNA: TGTGCCAGTAGTATGGAGGGCGCAGGTTTCACTGAAGCTTTCTTT
J: TRBJ1-4; V: TRBV19; D: TRBD1; size: few; CDR3: CANYMGQINEKLFF; DNA: TGTGCCAATTACATGGGACAGATAAATGAAAAACTGTTTTTT
J: TRBJ1-1; V: TRBV5-1; D: NA; size: NA; CDR3: CASSLDSIPRTEAFF; DNA: TGCGCCAGCAGCTTGGATAGCATACCGAGGACTGAAGCTTTCTTT
J: TRBJ1-6; V: TRBV28; D: NA; size: NA; CDR3: CASSSRTKGNSPLHF; DNA: TGTGCCAGCAGTTCTCGGACCAAGGGAAATTCACCCCTCCACTTT
J: TRBJ2-7; V: TRBV5-1; D: NA; size: NA; CDR3: CASQPGNSYEQYF; DNA: TGCGCCAGCCAGCCGGGGAACTCCTACGAGCAGTACTTC
J: TRBJ2-5; V: TRBV5-1; D: TRBD2; size: few; CDR3: CASSWGREGLAPQETQYF; DNA: TGCGCCAGCAGTTGGGGGCGGGAGGGCCTTGCCCCACAAGAGACCCAGTACTTC
J: TRBJ1-1; V: TRBV5-6; D: NA; size: NA; CDR3: CASSYPDTLGDEAFF; DNA: TGTGCCAGCAGCTACCCCGACACTCTCGGGGATGAAGCTTTCTTT
J: TRBJ2-3; V: TRBV29-1; D: NA; size: NA; CDR3: CSVVPPPGTQYF; DNA: TGCAGCGTTGTCCCCCCCCCGGGTACGCAGTATTTT
J: TRBJ2-7; V: TRBV12-3/TRBV12-4; D: NA; size: NA; CDR3: CASSSSLQGEQYF; DNA: TGTGCCAGCAGCTCCTCCCTGCAGGGGGAGCAGTACTTC
J: TRBJ2-4; V: TRBV21-1; D: NA; size: NA; CDR3: CASSKISGHLAKNIQYF; DNA: TGTGCCAGCAGCAAAATATCCGGACATCTAGCCAAAAACATTCAGTACTTC
J: TRBJ2-5; V: TRBV2; D: TRBD2; size: NA; CDR3: CASRPGLAGGPGGTQYF; DNA: TGTGCCAGCAGGCCGGGACTAGCGGGAGGGCCCGGTGGGACCCAGTACTTC
J: TRBJ1-2; V: TRBV19; D: NA; size: NA; CDR3: CASSMLWQGYGYTF; DNA: TGTGCCAGTAGTATGCTTTGGCAGGGGTATGGCTACACCTTC
J: TRBJ1-5; V: TRBV19; D: NA; size: NA; CDR3: CASRESNQPQHF; DNA: TGTGCCAGTAGGGAAAGCAATCAGCCCCAGCATTTT
J: TRBJ2-3; V: TRBV5-6; D: TRBD2; size: NA; CDR3: CASSLVRTSGRGDTQYF; DNA: TGTGCCAGCAGCTTGGTACGGACTAGCGGGAGAGGAGATACGCAGTATTTT
J: TRBJ1-4; V: TRBV4-1; D: NA; size: once; CDR3: CASSQVIGGRGAEKLFF; DNA: TGCGCCAGCAGCCAAGTCATTGGCGGGAGAGGTGCCGAAAAACTGTTTTTT
J: TRBJ1-2; V: TRBV6-5; D: NA; size: NA; CDR3: CASSHTGRLNYGYTF; DNA: TGTGCCAGCAGCCACACAGGGCGCCTGAACTATGGCTACACCTTC
J: TRBJ1-2; V: TRBV30; D: TRBD1; size: NA; CDR3: CAWSVQTGGFYGYTF; DNA: TGTGCCTGGAGTGTCCAAACAGGGGGCTTCTATGGCTACACCTTC
J: TRBJ1-5; V: TRBV27; D: NA; size: NA; CDR3: CASSLSGSKQPQHF; DNA: TGTGCCAGCAGTTTATCAGGCAGTAAACAGCCCCAGCATTTT